This T cell receptor (beta chain) emerged from a study of spatial heterogeneity in lung cancer. Findings of the study overall: Intratumoral expanded alpha and beta TCR counts were found to track tumor mutation counts. Alpha chain coverage of tumor T cells was estimated at about 7%, and beta chain coverage at 12% to 15%.

Regarding this clonotype: Its specificity is unknown.

Time point described: sample taken at primary tumor resection. TCRdb independently ran MiXCR on the 5' RACE reads; one entry per CDR3 protein. The table records roughly 19,000 distinct CDR3 sequences, approximately 8.3% of them present only once. The CDR3 contains 14 residues. CDR1 is SGDLS and CDR2 is YYNGEE in the germline V gene. V trimming: 6 bases; J trimming: 2 bases; junction bases outside the gene matches: 7. The TCR sequence derives from a male donor with early-stage non-small cell lung cancer. This specimen was lung tumor tissue, taken at surgery. The chain couples TRBV9 to TRBJ1-2, with 7 bases identical to TRBD1. The CDR3 DNA sequence: TGTGCCAGCACTCCGGGACAGCCCAACTATGGCTACACCTTC. Translated: CASTPGQPNYGYTF.